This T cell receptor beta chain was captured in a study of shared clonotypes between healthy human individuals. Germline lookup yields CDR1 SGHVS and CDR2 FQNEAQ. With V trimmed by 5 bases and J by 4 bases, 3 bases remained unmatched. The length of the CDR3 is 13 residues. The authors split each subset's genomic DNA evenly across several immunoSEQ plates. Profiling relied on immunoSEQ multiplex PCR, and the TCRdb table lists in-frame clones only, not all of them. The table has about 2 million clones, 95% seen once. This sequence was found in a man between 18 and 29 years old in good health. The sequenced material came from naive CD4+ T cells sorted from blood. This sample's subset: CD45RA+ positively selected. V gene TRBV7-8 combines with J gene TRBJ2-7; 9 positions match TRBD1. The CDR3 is CASSGGQGYEQYF. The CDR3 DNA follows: TGTGCCAGCAGCGGAGGACAGGGGTACGAGCAGTACTTC.